These 8 T cell receptor beta chains were sequenced from one sample in a study of monozygotic twins with inflammatory bowel disease. TCRdb processed the 5' RACE reads again and assigns one entry to each CDR3 protein, with no DNA. The specimen's table records 350,000 to 550,000 distinct CDR3 sequences. Material: blood. These receptor sequences come from a human donor with ulcerative colitis or Crohn's disease, or a healthy co-twin of an affected twin (not recorded which).

J is TRBJ2-7 and V is TRBV27. CDR3 length equals 16 residues. Germline-derived CDR1 and CDR2 are MNHEY and SMNVEV (reference sequence). CDR3 amino acids: CASSLSVDHSTYEQYF.

The V and J genes are TRBV24-1 and TRBJ2-7; as DNA is missing, the TRBD1 call by TCRdb cannot be tested. From germline, CDR1 is KGHDR and CDR2 SFDVKD. CDR3 length equals 15 residues. The CDR3 reads CATSDTLGSSYEQYF.

The chain carries TRBV20-1 and TRBJ1-6; the TCRdb call, TRBD1, lacks DNA for checking. CDR1 DFQATT and CDR2 SNEGSKA come from the germline V gene (reference sequence). This CDR3 has 16 amino acids. The CDR3 region is CSAREVGGSHNSPLHF.

The chain employs TRBV12-3 or TRBV12-4 and TRBJ2-1; without DNA, the TCRdb call of TRBD2 cannot be checked. This CDR3 has 15 amino acids. The CDR3 spells CASSWDFSSYNEQFF.

V gene TRBV6-5 combines with J gene TRBJ2-3; the D call from TCRdb, TRBD2, cannot be confirmed without DNA. Per the germline V gene, CDR1 is MNHEY and CDR2 is SVGAGI. The CDR3 totals 17 residues. This CDR3 reads CASSYLFRDSGTDTQYF.

The chain couples TRBV18 to TRBJ2-7; checking the TCRdb D call of TRBD1 is not possible without DNA. This CDR3 contains 12 residues. The germline gives CDR1 KGHSH, CDR2 LQKENI. CDR3 protein: CASSRGQNEQYF.

The gene calls are TRBV20-1 and TRBJ2-1; there is no DNA to check the TCRdb D call of TRBD2. Germline-derived CDR1 and CDR2 are DFQATT and SNEGSKA (reference sequence). CDR3 length equals 16 residues. CDR3 loop: CSARAPGLARGNEQFF.

CDR3 sequence: CASSLEPNSNTQYF. The genes are TRBV5-1 and TRBJ2-3. The germline V gene has CDR1 SGHRS and CDR2 YFSETQ. CDR3 length: 14 amino acids. Full variable domain (outside the CDR3, taken from reference TRBV5-1 and TRBJ2-3): KAGVTQTPRYLIKTRGQQVTLSCSPISGHRSVSWYQQTPGQGLQFLFEYFSETQRNKGNFPGRFSGRQFSNSRSEMNVSTLELGDSALYLCASSLEPNSNTQYFGPGTRLTVL.